This T cell receptor beta chain was sequenced for a study of blood T cell repertoires in COVID-19. Across the study: Samples representing acute and convalescent COVID-19 were sourced from the United States, Italy and Spain. In each case, the material was cDNA or gDNA derived from T cells, B-cell-depleted T cells, or PBMCs.

Per the original methods: Estimates of nucleated cell counts were drawn from the amplification of reference gene primers. Produced via immunoSEQ multiplex PCR; TCRdb's table is partial and in-frame only. That table is the source of V, J and clone size, and D and trimming were worked out from the DNA. The sample records approximately 290,000 clones, 65% to 85% being singletons. This clone was detected only a few times. Trimming took 1 base from V and 12 from J; bases not matched to a gene: 20. Germline CDR1 reads LGHDT; CDR2 reads YNNKEL (reference sequence). This CDR3 comprises 17 residues. Enrolment of Seattle patients took place during active infection, and they were followed longitudinally.

The sequence derives from a person aged 65-85 years with COVID-19, enrolled during active disease. The rearrangement links TRBV3-1 (or the pseudogene TRBV3-2) to TRBJ2-7; 8 nucleotides match TRBD2. Sequencing input: peripheral blood. CDR3 in amino acids: CASSQGTGLVGTRIRYF. DNA for the CDR3: TGTGCCAGCAGCCAAGGCACCGGACTAGTGGGGACTAGAATCAGGTACTTC.